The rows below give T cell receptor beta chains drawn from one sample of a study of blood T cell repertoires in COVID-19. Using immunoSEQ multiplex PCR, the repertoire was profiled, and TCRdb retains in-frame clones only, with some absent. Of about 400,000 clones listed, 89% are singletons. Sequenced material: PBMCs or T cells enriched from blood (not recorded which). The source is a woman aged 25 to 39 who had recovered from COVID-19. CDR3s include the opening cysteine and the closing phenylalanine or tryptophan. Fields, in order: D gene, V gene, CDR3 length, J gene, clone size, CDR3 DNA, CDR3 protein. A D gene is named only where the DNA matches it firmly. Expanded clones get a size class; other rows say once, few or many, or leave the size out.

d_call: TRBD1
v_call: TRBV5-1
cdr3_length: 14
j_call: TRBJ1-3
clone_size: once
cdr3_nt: TGCGCCAGCTCGACAGGGGGCGAAGGAAACACCATATATTTT
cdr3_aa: CASSTGGEGNTIYF

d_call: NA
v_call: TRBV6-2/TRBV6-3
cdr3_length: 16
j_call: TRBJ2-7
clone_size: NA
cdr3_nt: TGTGCCAGCAGTTATCGATCGGGGAGAACTAATTACGAGCAGTACTTC
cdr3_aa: CASSYRSGRTNYEQYF

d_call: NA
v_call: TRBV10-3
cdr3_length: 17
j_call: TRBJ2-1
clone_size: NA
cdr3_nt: TGTGCCATCAGTGAGCCGGTCAGGTCCGGGAAATCCAATGAGCAGTTCTTC
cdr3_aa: CAISEPVRSGKSNEQFF

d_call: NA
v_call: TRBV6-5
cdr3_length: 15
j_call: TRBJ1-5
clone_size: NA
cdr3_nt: TGTGCCAGCAGCCGGGGGGGGTATAGCAATCAGCCCCAGCATTTT
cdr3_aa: CASSRGGYSNQPQHF

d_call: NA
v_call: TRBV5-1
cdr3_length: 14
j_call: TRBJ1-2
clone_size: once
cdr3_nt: TGCGCCAGCAGCTTGGCCACAGGAGCCTATGGCTACACCTTC
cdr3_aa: CASSLATGAYGYTF

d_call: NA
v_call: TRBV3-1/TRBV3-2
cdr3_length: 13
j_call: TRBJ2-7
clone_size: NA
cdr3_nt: TGTGCCAGCAGCGTAACAGGGTCCTACGAGCAGTACTTC
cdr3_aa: CASSVTGSYEQYF

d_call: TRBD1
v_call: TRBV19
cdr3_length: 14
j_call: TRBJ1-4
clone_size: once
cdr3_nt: TGTGCCAGTAGTGTTGGGACAGGGGGTGAAAAACTGTTTTTT
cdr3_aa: CASSVGTGGEKLFF

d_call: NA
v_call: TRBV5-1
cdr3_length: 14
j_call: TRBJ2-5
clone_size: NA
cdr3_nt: TGCGCCAGCAGCTTGGACAGGCGCGAGGAGACCCAGTACTTC
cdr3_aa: CASSLDRREETQYF

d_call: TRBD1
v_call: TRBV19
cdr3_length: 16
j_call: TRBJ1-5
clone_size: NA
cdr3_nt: TGTGCCAGTAGGGCCCTCGACAGGGGCGGCAATCAGCCCCAGCATTTT
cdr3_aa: CASRALDRGGNQPQHF

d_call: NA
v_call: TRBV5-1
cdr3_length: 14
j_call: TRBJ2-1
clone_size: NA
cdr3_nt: TGCGCCAGCAGCTTGGAGGGGATAGGGAATGAGCAGTTCTTC
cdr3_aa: CASSLEGIGNEQFF

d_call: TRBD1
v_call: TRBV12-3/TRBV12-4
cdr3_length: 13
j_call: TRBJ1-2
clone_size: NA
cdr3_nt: TGTGCCAGCAGGGTGACAGGGAACTATGGCTACACCTTC
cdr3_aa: CASRVTGNYGYTF

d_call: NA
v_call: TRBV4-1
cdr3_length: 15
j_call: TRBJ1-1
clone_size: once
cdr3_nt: TGCGCCAGCAGCCAAGGGCTTGCAAGAGGAACTGAAGCTTTCTTT
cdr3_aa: CASSQGLARGTEAFF

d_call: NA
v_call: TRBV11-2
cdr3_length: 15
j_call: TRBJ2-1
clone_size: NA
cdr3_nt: TGTGCCAGCAGTCGGGACTTTCCCTCCTTCAATGAGCAGTTCTTC
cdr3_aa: CASSRDFPSFNEQFF

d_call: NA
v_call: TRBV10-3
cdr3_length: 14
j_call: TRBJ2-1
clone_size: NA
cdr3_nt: TGTGCCATCAGGCCAGGGGACTCCTACAATGAGCAGTTCTTC
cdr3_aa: CAIRPGDSYNEQFF

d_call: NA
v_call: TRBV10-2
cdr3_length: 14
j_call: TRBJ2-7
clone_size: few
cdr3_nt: TGCGCCAGCTCCGCCGGGACACTGACCTACGAGCAGTACTTC
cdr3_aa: CASSAGTLTYEQYF

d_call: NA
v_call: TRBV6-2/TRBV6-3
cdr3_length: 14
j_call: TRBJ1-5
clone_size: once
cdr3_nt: TGTGCCAGCAGTTACATACTGCTCAATCAGCCCCAGCATTTT
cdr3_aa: CASSYILLNQPQHF

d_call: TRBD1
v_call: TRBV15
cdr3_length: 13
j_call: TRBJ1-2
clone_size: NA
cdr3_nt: TGTGCCACCAGCAACAAACAGGGGGGCGGCTACACCTTC
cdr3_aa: CATSNKQGGGYTF

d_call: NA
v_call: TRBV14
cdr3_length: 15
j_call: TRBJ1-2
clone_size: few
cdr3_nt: TGTGCCAGCAGCAAGACAGGCCCCTTCAGGAATGGCTACACCTTC
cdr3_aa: CASSKTGPFRNGYTF

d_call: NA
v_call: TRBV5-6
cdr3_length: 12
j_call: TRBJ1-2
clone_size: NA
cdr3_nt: TGTGCCAGCAGCTTGGCCAGCTATGGCTACACCTTC
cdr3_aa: CASSLASYGYTF

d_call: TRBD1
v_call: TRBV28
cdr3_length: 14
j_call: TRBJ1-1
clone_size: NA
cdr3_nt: TGTGCCAGCAGTCGGGACAGACTGAACACTGAAGCTTTCTTT
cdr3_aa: CASSRDRLNTEAFF